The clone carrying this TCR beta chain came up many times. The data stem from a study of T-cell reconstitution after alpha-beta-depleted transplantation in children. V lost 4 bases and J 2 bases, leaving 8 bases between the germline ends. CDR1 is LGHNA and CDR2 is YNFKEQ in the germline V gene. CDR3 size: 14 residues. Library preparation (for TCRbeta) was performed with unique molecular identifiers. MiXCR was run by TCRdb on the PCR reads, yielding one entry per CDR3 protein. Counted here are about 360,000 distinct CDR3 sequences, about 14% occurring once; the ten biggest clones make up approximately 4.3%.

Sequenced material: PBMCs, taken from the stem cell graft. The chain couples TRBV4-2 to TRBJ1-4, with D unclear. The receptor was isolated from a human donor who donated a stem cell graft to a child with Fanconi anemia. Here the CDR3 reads CASSPEPTNEKLFF. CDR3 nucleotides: TGTGCCAGCAGCCCGGAACCTACTAATGAAAAACTGTTTTTT.